Presented here are 10 T cell receptor beta chains from one specimen sequenced in a study of T cells expressing NK-cell markers. TCRdb reworked the 5' RACE reads into one entry per CDR3 protein, no DNA. The sample table includes approximately 15,000 distinct CDR3 sequences. The source material was blood T cells: a sorted CD56 or NKG2C T cell subset, CD4+ or CD8+ T cells, or bulk PBMC T cells (not recorded which). These receptors came from a man aged 18 to 69 in good health.

The chain recombines TRBV7-3 with TRBJ2-2; TCRdb reports TRBD2, a call that lacks DNA to check it against. CDR1 is SGHTA, CDR2 FQGTGA, per germline. The CDR3 contains 16 residues. CDR3: CASSGIAGADTGELFF.

CDR3 amino acids: CASSLVARWDEQYF. The V gene is TRBV7-2, the J gene TRBJ2-7. Germline V gene sequence: CDR1 SGHTA, CDR2 FQGNSA. The CDR3 sequence is 14 residues long.

The V gene is TRBV9, the J gene TRBJ2-7. CDR3 length equals 12 residues. Germline CDR1 and CDR2: SGDLS and YYNGEE. The CDR3 spells CASSGPSYEQYF.

The chain combines TRBV28 with TRBJ1-5; TCRdb calls TRBD1, which cannot be checked without DNA. CDR3 length equals 12 residues. Per germline, CDR1 MDHEN and CDR2 SYDVKM. CDR3 amino acids: CASRRGIQPQHF.

J is TRBJ2-1 and V is TRBV5-1; TCRdb reports TRBD1, a call that lacks DNA to check it against. Per the germline V gene, CDR1 is SGHRS and CDR2 is YFSETQ. The CDR3 sequence is 13 residues long. CDR3 region: CASSRGGFDEQFF.

The genes are TRBV3-1 and TRBJ2-7. Germline V lookup: CDR1 LGHDT, CDR2 YNNKEL (reference sequence). This CDR3 has 11 amino acids. CDR3 in amino acids: CASSQRNEQYF.

The chain carries TRBV12-3 or TRBV12-4 and TRBJ2-7; TCRdb proposes TRBD1, but this gene call is untestable without DNA. The CDR3 is 13 amino acids. CDR3 in amino acids: CASTKTGYYEQYF.

The chain employs TRBV20-1 and TRBJ2-3; TCRdb lists TRBD1, though no DNA is available to test this call. Germline lookup yields CDR1 DFQATT and CDR2 SNEGSKA (reference sequence). This CDR3 has 15 residues. The CDR3 loop reads CSASPGTSFTDTQYF.

The CDR3 reads CASSSTYYEQYF. This chain uses TRBV7-2 with TRBJ2-7. The CDR3 extends over 12 amino acids. CDR1 is SGHTA and CDR2 is FQGNSA in the germline V gene.

This chain's CDR3 is CASSFLAGGDTQYF. The rearrangement uses TRBV7-9 and TRBJ2-3; TCRdb indicates TRBD2, and absent DNA this call remains unverified. CDR3 length: 14 amino acids. Germline V gene data show CDR1 as SEHNR and CDR2 as FQNEAQ (reference sequence). Filled out from reference TRBV7-9 and TRBJ2-3, the complete variable domain reads DTGVSQNPRHKITKRGQNVTFRCDPISEHNRLYWYRQTLGQGPEFLTYFQNEAQLEKSRLLSDRFSAERPKGSFSTLEIQRTEQGDSAMYLCASSFLAGGDTQYFGPGTRLTVL.